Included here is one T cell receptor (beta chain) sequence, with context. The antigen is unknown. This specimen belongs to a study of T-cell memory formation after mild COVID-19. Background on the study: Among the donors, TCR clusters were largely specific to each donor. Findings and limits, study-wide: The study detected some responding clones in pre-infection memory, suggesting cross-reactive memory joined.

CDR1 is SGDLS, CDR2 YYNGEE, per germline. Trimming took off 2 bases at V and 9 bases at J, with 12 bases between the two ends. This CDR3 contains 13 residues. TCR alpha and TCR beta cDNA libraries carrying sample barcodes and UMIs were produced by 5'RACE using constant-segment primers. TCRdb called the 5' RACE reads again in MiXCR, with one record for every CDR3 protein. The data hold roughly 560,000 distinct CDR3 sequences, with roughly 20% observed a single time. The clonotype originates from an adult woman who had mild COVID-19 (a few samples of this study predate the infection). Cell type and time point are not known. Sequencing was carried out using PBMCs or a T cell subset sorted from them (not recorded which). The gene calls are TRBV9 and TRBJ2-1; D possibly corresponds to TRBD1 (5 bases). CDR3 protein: CASSVKARAEQFF. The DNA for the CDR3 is TGTGCCAGCAGCGTGAAGGCCAGGGCTGAGCAGTTCTTC.